The next 9 T cell receptor beta chains were all read from a single sample in a study of cytomegalovirus exposure and HLA in healthy donors (dated by TCRdb to about 2017). Library preparation employed the immunoSEQ multiplex PCR assay. The multiplex PCR relied on a mix of 60 forward primers for TCR Vbeta segments and 13 reverse primers for TCR Jbeta segments. Imported from immuneACCESS, the table was reduced by TCRdb to in-frame sequences with V and J called. These copies leave out some clones; in studies compared against another copy, an unresolved V gene accounts for under half, and the cause of the remainder is not known. Across this sample there are around 100,000 clones, with 70% to 85% seen only once. Of the sample, about 4.2% is held by the ten largest clones. The sequenced material came from PBMCs. These receptors were obtained from a woman in her 40s in good health and CMV-seropositive.

The chain uses TRBV11-3 and TRBJ2-1, with D possibly matching TRBD1 (6 bases). Germline V gene sequence: CDR1 SGHNT, CDR2 YENEEA. The V and J ends lost 5 bases and 2 bases respectively, with 16 bases between them. The CDR3 has 16 amino acids. CDR3 bases: TGTGCCAGCAGCAGACCCGGGACACAGACCTACAATGAGCAGTTCTTC. Encoded protein: CASSRPGTQTYNEQFF.

The CDR3 sequence is CASNRGLALRDTQYF. The DNA for the CDR3 is TGCGCCAGCAACCGCGGACTAGCCCTCAGGGATACGCAGTATTTT. The chain employs TRBV5-1 and TRBJ2-3; 8 nucleotides align to TRBD2. J lost 6 bases, V lost 6 bases, and 12 bases had no gene match. The CDR3 extends over 15 amino acids. Germline CDR1 reads SGHRS; CDR2 reads YFSETQ.

The CDR3: CASSLDGTGSYEQYF. CDR3 bases: TGTGCCAGCAGCTTAGATGGGACAGGCTCCTACGAGCAGTACTTC. This rearrangement joins TRBV11-3 to TRBJ2-7; 8 bases fit TRBD1. Per germline, CDR1 SGHNT and CDR2 YENEEA. The CDR3 contains 15 residues. J was trimmed by 0 bases and V by 0 bases; bases with no gene match: 1.

The chain couples TRBV6-1 to TRBJ2-3; D unresolved. Per the germline V gene, CDR1 is MNHNS and CDR2 is SASEGT. The CDR3 totals 13 residues. Trimming cost V 6 bases and J 4 bases, with 11 bases left between them. Written as DNA, the CDR3 is TGTGCCAGCAGAGCTTCCAACCCAGATACGCAGTATTTT. Residues: CASRASNPDTQYF.

J is TRBJ1-5 and V is TRBV6-1; no clear D. The CDR3 extends over 14 amino acids. The V and J ends lost 5 bases and 10 bases respectively, with 18 bases between them. CDR1 and CDR2 (germline): MNHNS, SASEGT. The CDR3 protein is CASSLAGRSQPQHF. The CDR3 nucleotides read TGTGCCAGCAGTTTGGCGGGCAGGTCTCAACCCCAGCATTTT.

The J gene is TRBJ2-6, the V gene TRBV10-2; 13 bases are shared with TRBD2. The CDR3 has 17 residues. Per the germline V gene, CDR1 is WSHSY and CDR2 is SAAADI. The junction had 2 bases not matched to a gene; V was cut back by 3 bases and J by 3 bases. The chain's CDR3 is CASSDRTSGGGANVLTF. Written as DNA, the CDR3 is TGCGCCAGCAGTGACCGGACTAGCGGGGGTGGGGCCAACGTCCTGACTTTC.

The CDR3 sequence: CASQNLRGPYNSPLHF. As DNA, the CDR3 is TGTGCCAGCCAAAACCTCAGGGGTCCGTATAATTCACCCCTCCACTTT. This chain joins TRBV27 and TRBJ1-6; perhaps TRBD1 as D (6 bases). Deletions cut 8 bases from V and 4 bases from J, with 18 bases between. CDR1 and CDR2 from the germline V gene are MNHEY and SMNVEV (reference sequence). This CDR3 contains 16 residues.

This clone has a single count. The chain is built from TRBV18 and TRBJ1-2, with 8 positions matching TRBD1. The length of the CDR3 is 14 residues. J gave up 5 bases and V 3 bases, and 5 bases lay outside the gene matches. Germline CDR1 and CDR2: KGHSH and LQKENI. The CDR3 reads CASSPGTGGYGYTF. The CDR3 nucleotides are TGTGCCAGCTCACCCGGGACAGGTGGATATGGCTACACCTTC.

The chain carries TRBV7-2 and TRBJ2-3, with 11 bases matching TRBD2. CDR3 size: 15 residues. CDR1 is SGHTA, CDR2 FQGNSA, per germline. V shed 8 bases, J shed 3 bases, and the junction held 7 bases outside the gene matches. As DNA, the CDR3 is TGTGCCAGCGCCTTAGCGGGGGGGCCAACAGATACGCAGTATTTT. Translating gives CASALAGGPTDTQYF.